The present TCR beta chain was sequenced within a study of blood T cell repertoires in COVID-19. About the study: The origin of the acute and convalescent COVID-19 samples was the United States, Italy and Spain. PBMCs, B-cell-depleted T cells, or T cells were the source of the cDNA or gDNA that made up the material.

Only in-frame clones appear in the TCRdb table, and some are missing; sequencing was by immunoSEQ multiplex PCR. Counted here are under 150,000 clones, 81% occurring once; the ten biggest clones make up roughly 8%. This CDR3 spans 15 amino acids. Trimming left V 1 base short and J 4 bases short, with 13 bases between. Per germline, CDR1 SNHLY and CDR2 FYNNEI. This receptor was identified in a human donor with acute or convalescent COVID-19. The donor label of this sample is uncertain. The rearrangement uses TRBV2 and TRBJ1-2; a weak D match, TRBD1 (6 bases). Sequencing input: peripheral blood. The CDR3 region is CASSEGSGDTYGYTF. DNA of the CDR3: TGTGCCAGCAGTGAAGGGTCCGGGGACACCTATGGCTACACCTTC.